This T cell receptor (beta chain) came from a study of blood T cell repertoires in COVID-19. At the level of the study: The study drew acute and convalescent COVID-19 samples from the United States, Italy and Spain. Sources were T cells, B-cell-depleted T cells, or PBMCs; the material itself was cDNA or gDNA.

This clone was observed once. Per the original methods: Amplification from reference gene primers served as the basis for estimated nucleated cell counts. Assay used: immunoSEQ multiplex PCR; TCRdb lists only in-frame clones, some missing. Clone size and V and J calls were adopted from that table, with D and trimming inferred from the DNA. The sample holds around 97,000 clones, around 84% seen once. The sequence was obtained from a human donor in a cohort sampled during active COVID-19. Sequenced: peripheral blood.

The CDR3 protein is CASSFKSPGILNSPLHF. DNA of the CDR3: TGCGCCAGCAGCTTTAAAAGCCCCGGGATTCTTAATTCACCCCTCCACTTT. This sequence joins TRBV5-1 and TRBJ1-6; D is ambiguous. V was clipped by 2 bases and J by 6 bases, with 18 bases between them. Germline values: CDR1 SGHRS, CDR2 YFSETQ. The CDR3 has 17 residues.